This T cell receptor beta chain was observed in a study of neurological immune-mediated disorders. Using its own MiXCR run on the 5' RACE reads, TCRdb lists one record per CDR3 protein. This table holds 66,000 or so distinct CDR3 sequences, around 5.5% found once. CDR3 length equals 12 residues. Germline V gives CDR1 DFQATT, CDR2 SNEGSKA (reference sequence). Losses at the gene ends were 5 bases for V and 7 bases for J; bases not matched to a gene: 4. Study-level findings and limits: Phylogenetically, 18 of 34 multiple sclerosis patients' repertoires fell into one related-CDR3 cluster, a possible signature. Across subjects, expanded clones had no CDR3 amino acid sequences in common, pointing to private repertoires in all groups.

This clonotype was counted ten times or more. Its antigen remains unknown. The chain combines TRBV20-1 with TRBJ1-2; 10 nucleotides align to TRBD1. The receptor comes from a young woman with multiple sclerosis. Sequencing was performed on PBMCs. The DNA of the CDR3 is TGCAGTGCTTCGCGACAGGGGGCTGGCTACACCTTC. The encoded protein is CSASRQGAGYTF.